The present T cell receptor (beta chain) was sequenced within a study of blood T cell repertoires in COVID-19. Study context: Whether acute or convalescent, the COVID-19 samples came from the United States, Italy and Spain. PBMCs, B-cell-depleted T cells, or T cells were the source of the cDNA or gDNA that made up the material.

Original analysis: How many nucleated cells were present was estimated from reference gene primer amplification. The table came from immunoSEQ multiplex PCR; TCRdb's copy has only in-frame clones and leaves some out. V, J and clone size were drawn from that table, and D and trimming were deduced from the DNA. The sample has around 160,000 clones, around 85% seen once. There are a few counts of this clone. The CDR3 is made up of 14 amino acids. Trimming shortened V by 4 bases and J by 2 bases, and 12 bases separated the two germline ends. Germline V lookup: CDR1 MNHEY, CDR2 SMNVEV (reference sequence).

The source of this sequence is a man between 60 and 75 years old with acute or convalescent COVID-19. The chain carries TRBV27 and TRBJ2-7, with D possibly TRBD1 on 5 matching bases. Material: peripheral blood. The CDR3 spells CASSYRQGPYEQYF. The CDR3 bases are TGTGCCAGCAGTTATCGGCAGGGCCCCTACGAGCAGTACTTC.